This T cell receptor (beta chain) appears in the sequencing data of a study of response to subunit inactivated influenza vaccine. This clonotype has ten or more counts. TCRdb reprocessed the RT-PCR reads via MiXCR and lists one record per CDR3 protein. Of about 780,000 distinct CDR3 sequences in the sample, about 18% were seen once. In germline, CDR1 is SQVTM, CDR2 ANQGSEA. CDR3 length: 11 amino acids. The J segment lost 6 bases and the V segment lost 4 bases, leaving 0 bases of the junction unmatched. The J gene is TRBJ2-1, the V gene TRBV29-1, with 7 bases aligning to TRBD2. The sequence was obtained from a man aged 50-60 years who received an inactivated influenza vaccine. The source was PBMCs from blood, collected about 5 days after vaccination. The DNA for the CDR3 is TGCAGCGTTGCGGGGGGCAATGAGCAGTTCTTC. The encoded protein is CSVAGGNEQFF.